This is a list of T cell receptor beta chains from one sample in a study of T cell clonotyping in hematopoietic cell transplantation. Some clones are missing from TCRdb's copy, which holds only in-frame ones; the method was immunoSEQ multiplex PCR. The sample lists tens of thousands of clones, approximately 81% seen once, with approximately 3% in the top ten. This sample comprised peripheral blood mononuclear cells, obtained before stem cell transplant. The receptor set was obtained from a man aged 60 to 69 with acute myeloid leukemia. Some clones in this sample may be carry-over from other donors' samples. CDR3s include the opening cysteine and the closing phenylalanine or tryptophan. D genes are given only for firm matches. Clone size is shown for a subset of rows, as once, few, many or a class of expanded clone.

j_gene: TRBJ2-7
abundance: -
v_gene: TRBV7-2
d_gene: TRBD2
CDR3nt: TGTGCCAGCAGCTTACTCTCTAGCGGGGGGTCCTACGAGCAGTACTTC
CDR3aa: CASSLLSSGGSYEQYF

j_gene: TRBJ1-3
abundance: -
v_gene: TRBV29-1
d_gene: TRBD1
CDR3nt: TGCAGCGGTGCAGCCGGGACAGCTGGAAACACCATATATTTT
CDR3aa: CSGAAGTAGNTIYF

j_gene: TRBJ2-5
abundance: -
v_gene: TRBV28
d_gene: -
CDR3nt: TGTGCCAGCAGCCCGTTCGGGGGGCGGGGAGAGACCCAGTACTTC
CDR3aa: CASSPFGGRGETQYF

j_gene: TRBJ1-5
abundance: -
v_gene: TRBV30
d_gene: -
CDR3nt: TGTGCCTGGAGTACGGCAGGGCTGGGTCAGCCCCAGCATTTT
CDR3aa: CAWSTAGLGQPQHF

j_gene: TRBJ2-7
abundance: -
v_gene: TRBV10-1
d_gene: TRBD1
CDR3nt: TGCGCCAGCAGTTCCGGGACAGGGCACCACGAGCAGTACTTC
CDR3aa: CASSSGTGHHEQYF

j_gene: TRBJ2-2
abundance: once
v_gene: TRBV14
d_gene: -
CDR3nt: TGTGCCAGCAGCCAAGCTCGGGGAGGCACCGGGGAGCTGTTTTTT
CDR3aa: CASSQARGGTGELFF

j_gene: TRBJ2-2
abundance: few
v_gene: TRBV4-3
d_gene: -
CDR3nt: TGCGCCAGCAGCCCCCCTTTGGACACCGGGGAGCTGTTTTTT
CDR3aa: CASSPPLDTGELFF

j_gene: TRBJ2-3
abundance: -
v_gene: TRBV7-3
d_gene: TRBD2
CDR3nt: TGTGCCAGCAGCTTAGGGTTAGCGGGGGGAAGCACAGATACGCAGTATTTT
CDR3aa: CASSLGLAGGSTDTQYF

j_gene: TRBJ2-3
abundance: -
v_gene: TRBV4-2
d_gene: -
CDR3nt: TGTGCCAGCAGCCAAGAAGGTCGCCCGATATTCACAGATACGCAGTATTTT
CDR3aa: CASSQEGRPIFTDTQYF

j_gene: TRBJ2-3
abundance: -
v_gene: TRBV5-1
d_gene: TRBD1
CDR3nt: TGCGCCAGCAGCATGGGACAGCCCAGCACAGATACGCAGTATTTT
CDR3aa: CASSMGQPSTDTQYF

j_gene: TRBJ1-2
abundance: -
v_gene: TRBV28
d_gene: -
CDR3nt: TGTGCCAGCAGTGAAGCCGGAGGCTACACCTTC
CDR3aa: CASSEAGGYTF

j_gene: TRBJ1-2
abundance: -
v_gene: TRBV7-9
d_gene: -
CDR3nt: TGTGCCAGCAGCTCAGGGGTCGTTACCCGCTATGGCTACACCTTC
CDR3aa: CASSSGVVTRYGYTF

j_gene: TRBJ1-2
abundance: -
v_gene: TRBV27
d_gene: -
CDR3nt: TGTGCCAGCACCACCGGGGGGCGCGGGGGCTACACCTTC
CDR3aa: CASTTGGRGGYTF

j_gene: TRBJ2-7
abundance: -
v_gene: TRBV7-9
d_gene: -
CDR3nt: TGTGCCAGCAGCTCACCGTACGAGCAGTACTTC
CDR3aa: CASSSPYEQYF

j_gene: TRBJ1-5
abundance: -
v_gene: TRBV19
d_gene: -
CDR3nt: TGTGCCAGTAGTGCAGGGTTTCAGCCCCAGCATTTT
CDR3aa: CASSAGFQPQHF

j_gene: TRBJ2-7
abundance: -
v_gene: TRBV30
d_gene: TRBD2
CDR3nt: TGTGCCTGGATGCGGGGGGCGGCCTCCTACGAGCAGTACTTC
CDR3aa: CAWMRGAASYEQYF

j_gene: TRBJ1-2
abundance: -
v_gene: TRBV6-5
d_gene: -
CDR3nt: TGTGCCAGCAAGGAGTACTTGACTAACTATGGCTACACCTTC
CDR3aa: CASKEYLTNYGYTF

j_gene: TRBJ1-1
abundance: once
v_gene: TRBV4-2
d_gene: -
CDR3nt: TGTGCCAGCAGCCAAGGGAAGGTCACTGAAGCTTTCTTT
CDR3aa: CASSQGKVTEAFF

j_gene: TRBJ2-5
abundance: once
v_gene: TRBV28
d_gene: TRBD2
CDR3nt: TGTGCCAGCAGCCCGGGACTATACCAAGAGACCCAGTACTTC
CDR3aa: CASSPGLYQETQYF

j_gene: TRBJ2-1
abundance: -
v_gene: TRBV6-1
d_gene: TRBD2
CDR3nt: TGTGCCAGCCGCGGGAGCTCCTACAATGAGCAGTTCTTC
CDR3aa: CASRGSSYNEQFF

j_gene: TRBJ2-1
abundance: -
v_gene: TRBV9
d_gene: TRBD2
CDR3nt: TGTGCCACCGGGGGGGGAGGGGTTTGGAATGAGCAGTTCTTC
CDR3aa: CATGGGGVWNEQFF

j_gene: TRBJ1-1
abundance: medium-sized
v_gene: TRBV7-9
d_gene: TRBD1
CDR3nt: TGTGCCAGCAGAGGTGCAGGGGGCGCGGAGAACACTGAAGCTTTCTTT
CDR3aa: CASRGAGGAENTEAFF

j_gene: TRBJ2-7
abundance: -
v_gene: TRBV7-6
d_gene: TRBD2
CDR3nt: TGTGCCAGCAGCGGAGTAGCGGGGGGGCGTTACTTC
CDR3aa: CASSGVAGGRYF

j_gene: TRBJ1-2
abundance: -
v_gene: TRBV10-3
d_gene: TRBD1
CDR3nt: TGTGCCATCAGTGGGACAGGGTATAACTATGGCTACACCTTC
CDR3aa: CAISGTGYNYGYTF

j_gene: TRBJ1-6
abundance: -
v_gene: TRBV12-5
d_gene: -
CDR3nt: TGTGCTAGTGGTCCCTATAATTCACCCCTCCACTTT
CDR3aa: CASGPYNSPLHF

j_gene: TRBJ1-4
abundance: -
v_gene: TRBV11-3
d_gene: TRBD1
CDR3nt: TGTGCCAGCAGCTTAGAAGTTCGACAGGGGGCACTTAATGAAAAACTGTTTTTT
CDR3aa: CASSLEVRQGALNEKLFF

j_gene: TRBJ1-3
abundance: -
v_gene: TRBV4-2
d_gene: -
CDR3nt: TGTGCCAGCAGCCTCCTACACGGCTCTGGAAACACCATATATTTT
CDR3aa: CASSLLHGSGNTIYF

j_gene: TRBJ2-5
abundance: -
v_gene: TRBV11-3
d_gene: -
CDR3nt: TGTGCCAGCACCCGAGTGGAGGTCGGAGAAGAGACCCAGTACTTC
CDR3aa: CASTRVEVGEETQYF

j_gene: TRBJ1-1
abundance: -
v_gene: TRBV14
d_gene: TRBD1
CDR3nt: TGTGCCAGCAGCCATCTGACAGGGGGAATGGGAAGCACTGAAGCTTTCTTT
CDR3aa: CASSHLTGGMGSTEAFF

j_gene: TRBJ2-7
abundance: -
v_gene: TRBV9
d_gene: -
CDR3nt: TGTGCCAGCAGTCTACAACCCGCCGACGGTACAAGCTCCTACGAGCAGTACTTC
CDR3aa: CASSLQPADGTSSYEQYF

j_gene: TRBJ1-6
abundance: -
v_gene: TRBV5-1
d_gene: -
CDR3nt: TGCGCCAGCACGCGAGGGGACGCAGGAAATTCACCCCTCCACTTT
CDR3aa: CASTRGDAGNSPLHF

j_gene: TRBJ1-6
abundance: -
v_gene: TRBV4-2
d_gene: TRBD1
CDR3nt: TGTGCCAGCAGTTCAAAACGGACAGGGGGCATCTTTTCACCCCTCCACTTT
CDR3aa: CASSSKRTGGIFSPLHF

j_gene: TRBJ1-2
abundance: -
v_gene: TRBV28
d_gene: -
CDR3nt: TGTGCCAGCAGTTCTACGGCAGGGGCCTACTATGGCTACACCTTC
CDR3aa: CASSSTAGAYYGYTF

j_gene: TRBJ2-5
abundance: -
v_gene: TRBV28
d_gene: TRBD1
CDR3nt: TGTGCCAGCAGTCCGGGACAGGCCTTAAGGCGCCAAGAGACCCAGTACTTC
CDR3aa: CASSPGQALRRQETQYF

j_gene: TRBJ1-2
abundance: once
v_gene: TRBV19
d_gene: TRBD1
CDR3nt: TGTGCCAGTAGTATCCAGGGGGCCTATGGCTACACCTTC
CDR3aa: CASSIQGAYGYTF

j_gene: TRBJ1-5
abundance: once
v_gene: TRBV18
d_gene: TRBD1
CDR3nt: TGTGCCAGCTCACGGGACAGGGGTGAGCCCCAGCATTTT
CDR3aa: CASSRDRGEPQHF

j_gene: TRBJ2-5
abundance: -
v_gene: TRBV6-1
d_gene: -
CDR3nt: TGTGCCAGCACTGGGGGGTCTGCGGAGACCCAGTACTTC
CDR3aa: CASTGGSAETQYF

j_gene: TRBJ2-7
abundance: -
v_gene: TRBV28
d_gene: -
CDR3nt: TGTGCCAGCAGTTTAGCTGTGCACGAGCAGTACTTC
CDR3aa: CASSLAVHEQYF

j_gene: TRBJ1-5
abundance: -
v_gene: TRBV6-1
d_gene: -
CDR3nt: TGTGCCAGCAGACAGGGACCGCCCCAGCATTTT
CDR3aa: CASRQGPPQHF

j_gene: TRBJ1-5
abundance: -
v_gene: TRBV7-2
d_gene: -
CDR3nt: TGTGCCAGCACCACCGACAGCCAATATCAGCCCCAGCATTTT
CDR3aa: CASTTDSQYQPQHF

j_gene: TRBJ2-2
abundance: -
v_gene: TRBV7-3
d_gene: -
CDR3nt: TGTGCCAGCAGCTTCGAGCCTAGATTGGGCGGGGAGCTGTTTTTT
CDR3aa: CASSFEPRLGGELFF

j_gene: TRBJ1-5
abundance: -
v_gene: TRBV5-1
d_gene: -
CDR3nt: TGCGCCAGCAGCTTGGACCGCAATCAGCCCCAGCATTTT
CDR3aa: CASSLDRNQPQHF

j_gene: TRBJ2-3
abundance: -
v_gene: TRBV5-6
d_gene: -
CDR3nt: TGTGCCAGCAGGGGGCAGGGTGGGACAGATACGCAGTATTTT
CDR3aa: CASRGQGGTDTQYF

j_gene: TRBJ2-7
abundance: -
v_gene: TRBV11-3
d_gene: -
CDR3nt: TGTGCCAGCAGCTCCTTCTCCACCGCCCGGAGCTTC
CDR3aa: CASSSFSTARSF

j_gene: TRBJ2-3
abundance: -
v_gene: TRBV19
d_gene: -
CDR3nt: TGTGCCAGTAGAGAGCGGCGATCTAGCACAGATACGCAGTATTTT
CDR3aa: CASRERRSSTDTQYF

j_gene: TRBJ1-4
abundance: -
v_gene: TRBV6-5
d_gene: -
CDR3nt: TGTGCCAGCAGTTCGAACTGGGAAAAACTGTTTTTT
CDR3aa: CASSSNWEKLFF

j_gene: TRBJ1-3
abundance: few
v_gene: TRBV7-8
d_gene: -
CDR3nt: TGTGCCAGCAGCCAAAGGAGAGTAACTGGAAACACCATATATTTT
CDR3aa: CASSQRRVTGNTIYF

j_gene: TRBJ2-3
abundance: -
v_gene: TRBV5-1
d_gene: -
CDR3nt: TGCGCCAGCAGCTTAGGAGGACCTAGCACAGATACGCAGTATTTT
CDR3aa: CASSLGGPSTDTQYF

j_gene: TRBJ1-1
abundance: -
v_gene: TRBV30
d_gene: -
CDR3nt: TGTGCCTGGAGTGTAGGAGGACGAGGGACTGAAGCTTTCTTT
CDR3aa: CAWSVGGRGTEAFF

j_gene: TRBJ2-2
abundance: -
v_gene: TRBV7-2
d_gene: TRBD1
CDR3nt: TGTGCCAGCAGCCACAATTTAGGCAGGGGGCGTACCGGGGAGCTGTTTTTT
CDR3aa: CASSHNLGRGRTGELFF

j_gene: TRBJ2-1
abundance: once
v_gene: TRBV5-1
d_gene: -
CDR3nt: TGCGCCAGCAGCTGGGACAACTCCTACAATGAGCAGTTCTTC
CDR3aa: CASSWDNSYNEQFF

j_gene: TRBJ2-4
abundance: -
v_gene: TRBV19
d_gene: -
CDR3nt: TGTGCCAGTAGTATACGAGCCAAGCCCCCCCACTTC
CDR3aa: CASSIRAKPPHF

j_gene: TRBJ1-6
abundance: -
v_gene: TRBV4-3
d_gene: -
CDR3nt: TGCGCCAGCAGCCAAAGCAACAGGGCTGGCGGTTCACCCCTCCACTTT
CDR3aa: CASSQSNRAGGSPLHF

j_gene: TRBJ2-7
abundance: -
v_gene: TRBV5-8
d_gene: TRBD1
CDR3nt: TGTGCCAGCAGCCGTCTGACAGGGGTCCACGAGCAGTACTTC
CDR3aa: CASSRLTGVHEQYF

j_gene: TRBJ2-7
abundance: few
v_gene: TRBV4-1
d_gene: -
CDR3nt: TGCGCCAGCAGCCCCGTCACATACTACGAGCAGTACTTC
CDR3aa: CASSPVTYYEQYF